The present T cell receptor beta chain was sequenced within a study of T cell changes during pregnancy in multiple sclerosis. This CDR3 is built from 15 residues. Germline trimming cut 1 base from V and 5 bases from J; bases unmatched to any gene: 6. Germline CDR1 and CDR2: SGDLS and YYNGEE. Method: immunoSEQ multiplex PCR; TCRdb's copy keeps in-frame clones and lacks some. The sample has about 43,000 clones, around 90% seen once. The material was peripheral blood, obtained in the second trimester of pregnancy. The J gene is TRBJ2-1, the V gene TRBV9, with 7 positions matching TRBD2. This clonotype was sampled from a female donor in good health, enrolled as a control in a pregnancy study. DNA of the CDR3: TGTGCCAGCAGCGTAACAAGCGGGGCCGACAATGAGCAGTTCTTC. Its protein is CASSVTSGADNEQFF.